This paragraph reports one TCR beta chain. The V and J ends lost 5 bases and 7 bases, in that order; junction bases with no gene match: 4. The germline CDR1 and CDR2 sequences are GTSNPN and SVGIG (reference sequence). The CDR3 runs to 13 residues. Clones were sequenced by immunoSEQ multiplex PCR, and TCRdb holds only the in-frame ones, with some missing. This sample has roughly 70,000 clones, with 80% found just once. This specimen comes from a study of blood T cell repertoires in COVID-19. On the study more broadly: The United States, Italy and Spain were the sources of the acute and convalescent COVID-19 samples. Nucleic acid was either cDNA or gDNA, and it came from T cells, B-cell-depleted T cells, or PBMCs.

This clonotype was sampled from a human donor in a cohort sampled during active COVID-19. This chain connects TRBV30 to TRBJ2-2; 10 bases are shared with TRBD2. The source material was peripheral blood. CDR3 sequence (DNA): TGTGCCTGGTATAGCGGGGGGCACGGGGAGCTGTTTTTT. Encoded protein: CAWYSGGHGELFF.